This TCR beta chain was captured in a study of CD8 T cells in ankylosing spondylitis. TCRdb called the 5' RACE reads again in MiXCR, with one record for every CDR3 protein. In the table there are roughly 220,000 distinct CDR3 sequences, under 12% of which are singletons. The germline V gene has CDR1 SGHTA and CDR2 FQGTGA. The CDR3 sequence is 16 residues long. V was clipped by 4 bases and J by 1 base, with 15 bases between them. Sequenced sample: blood, either unsorted or a sorted T cell fraction (not recorded which). The TCR was taken from a male donor with ankylosing spondylitis or in good health (not recorded which). V usage is TRBV7-3 and J usage is TRBJ2-3; D may be TRBD1 (7 bases). Here the CDR3 DNA reads TGTGCCAGCAGCTCGGGACAGCGCGGGGGCACAGATACGCAGTATTTT. It codes for CASSSGQRGGTDTQYF.